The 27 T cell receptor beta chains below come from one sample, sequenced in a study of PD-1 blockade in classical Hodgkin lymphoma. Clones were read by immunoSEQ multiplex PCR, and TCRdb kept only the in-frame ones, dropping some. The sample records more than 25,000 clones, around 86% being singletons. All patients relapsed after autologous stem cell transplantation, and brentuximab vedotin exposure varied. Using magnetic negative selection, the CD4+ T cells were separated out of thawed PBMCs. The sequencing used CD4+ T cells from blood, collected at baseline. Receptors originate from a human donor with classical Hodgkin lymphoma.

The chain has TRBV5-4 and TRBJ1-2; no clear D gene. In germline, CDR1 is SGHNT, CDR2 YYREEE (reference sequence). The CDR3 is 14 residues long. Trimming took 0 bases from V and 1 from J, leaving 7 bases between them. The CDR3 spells CASSLVGSNYGYTF. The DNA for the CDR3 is TGTGCCAGCAGCTTGGTTGGCAGTAACTATGGCTACACCTTC.

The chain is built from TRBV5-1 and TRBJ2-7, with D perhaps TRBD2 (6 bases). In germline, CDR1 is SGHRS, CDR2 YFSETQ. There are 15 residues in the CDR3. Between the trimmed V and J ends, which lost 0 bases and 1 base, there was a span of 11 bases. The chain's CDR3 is CASSLVASESYEQYF. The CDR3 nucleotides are TGCGCCAGCAGCTTGGTAGCTAGCGAATCCTACGAGCAGTACTTC.

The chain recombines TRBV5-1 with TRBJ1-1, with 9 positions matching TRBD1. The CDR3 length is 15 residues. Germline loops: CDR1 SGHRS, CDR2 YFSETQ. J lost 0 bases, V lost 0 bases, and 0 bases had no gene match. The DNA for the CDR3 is TGCGCCAGCAGCTTGGGGGACAGGGTGAACACTGAAGCTTTCTTT. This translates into CASSLGDRVNTEAFF.

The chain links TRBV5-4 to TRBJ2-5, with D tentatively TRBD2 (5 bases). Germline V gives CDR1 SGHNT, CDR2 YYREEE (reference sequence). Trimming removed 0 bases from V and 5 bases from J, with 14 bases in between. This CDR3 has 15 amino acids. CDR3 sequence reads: CASSLGASLGETQYF. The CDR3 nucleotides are TGTGCCAGCAGCTTGGGGGCTAGCCTAGGGGAGACCCAGTACTTC.

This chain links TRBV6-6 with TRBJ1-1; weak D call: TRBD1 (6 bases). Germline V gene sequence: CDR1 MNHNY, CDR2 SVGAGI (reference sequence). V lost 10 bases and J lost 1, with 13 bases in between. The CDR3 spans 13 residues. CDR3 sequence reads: CATALTGNTEAFF. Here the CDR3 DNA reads TGTGCCACCGCCTTGACAGGGAACACTGAAGCTTTCTTT.

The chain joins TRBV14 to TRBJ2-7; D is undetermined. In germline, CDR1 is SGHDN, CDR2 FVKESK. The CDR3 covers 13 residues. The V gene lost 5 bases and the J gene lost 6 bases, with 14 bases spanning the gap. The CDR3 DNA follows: TGTGCCAGCAGCGCCCCGGGTAAGGGCGAGCAGTACTTC. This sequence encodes CASSAPGKGEQYF.

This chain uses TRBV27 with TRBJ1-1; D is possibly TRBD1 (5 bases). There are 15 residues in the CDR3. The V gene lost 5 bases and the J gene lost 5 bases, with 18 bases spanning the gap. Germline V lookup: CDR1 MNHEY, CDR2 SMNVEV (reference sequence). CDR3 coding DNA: TGTGCCAGCAGTCCACGGGCAGGGCGGGGAACTGAAGCTTTCTTT. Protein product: CASSPRAGRGTEAFF.

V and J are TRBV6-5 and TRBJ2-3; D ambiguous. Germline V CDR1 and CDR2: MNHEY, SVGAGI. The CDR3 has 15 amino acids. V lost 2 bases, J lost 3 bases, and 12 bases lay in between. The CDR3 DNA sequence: TGTGCCAGCAGTTACCAGCTAGGGCCTACAGATACGCAGTATTTT. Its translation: CASSYQLGPTDTQYF.

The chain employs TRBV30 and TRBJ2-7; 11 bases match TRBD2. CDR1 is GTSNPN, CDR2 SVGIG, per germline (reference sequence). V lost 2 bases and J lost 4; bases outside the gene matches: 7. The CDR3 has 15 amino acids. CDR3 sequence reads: CAWSSGGLAGYEQYF. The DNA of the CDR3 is TGTGCCTGGAGTTCAGGAGGACTAGCGGGTTACGAGCAGTACTTC.

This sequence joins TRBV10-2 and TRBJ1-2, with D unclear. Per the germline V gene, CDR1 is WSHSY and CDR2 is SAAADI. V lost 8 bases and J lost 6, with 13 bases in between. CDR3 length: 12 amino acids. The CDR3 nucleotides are TGCGCCAGCCTCAGAAGTAGGGATGGCTACACCTTC. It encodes CASLRSRDGYTF.

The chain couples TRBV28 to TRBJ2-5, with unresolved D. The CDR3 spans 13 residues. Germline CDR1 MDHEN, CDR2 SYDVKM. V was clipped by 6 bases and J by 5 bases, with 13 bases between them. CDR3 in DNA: TGTGCCAGCAGGACTCGGGTGGAGGAGACCCAGTACTTC. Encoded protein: CASRTRVEETQYF.

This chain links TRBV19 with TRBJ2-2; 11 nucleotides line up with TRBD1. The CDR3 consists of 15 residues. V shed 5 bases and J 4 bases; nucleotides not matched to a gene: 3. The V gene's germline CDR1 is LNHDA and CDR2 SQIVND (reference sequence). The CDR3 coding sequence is TGTGCCAGTAGTTCCGGGACAGGGGGCACCGGGGAGCTGTTTTTT. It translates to CASSSGTGGTGELFF.

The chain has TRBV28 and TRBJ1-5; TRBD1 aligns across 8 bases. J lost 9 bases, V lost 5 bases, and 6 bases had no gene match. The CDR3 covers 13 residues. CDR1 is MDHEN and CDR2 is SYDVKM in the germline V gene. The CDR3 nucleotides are TGTGCCAGCAGTGGAGCAGGACAGGGGCCCCAGCATTTT. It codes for CASSGAGQGPQHF. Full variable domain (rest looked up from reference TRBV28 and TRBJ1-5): DVKVTQSSRYLVKRTGEKVFLECVQDMDHENMFWYRQDPGLGLRLIYFSYDVKMKEKGDIPEGYSVSREKKERFSLILESASTNQTSMYLCASSGAGQGPQHFGDGTRLSIL.

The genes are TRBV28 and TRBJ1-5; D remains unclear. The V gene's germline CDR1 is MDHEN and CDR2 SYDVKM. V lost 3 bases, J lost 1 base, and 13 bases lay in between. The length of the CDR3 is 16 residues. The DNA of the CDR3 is TGTGCCAGCAGTTTGTTGGCCAGGATGAGCAATCAGCCCCAGCATTTT. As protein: CASSLLARMSNQPQHF.

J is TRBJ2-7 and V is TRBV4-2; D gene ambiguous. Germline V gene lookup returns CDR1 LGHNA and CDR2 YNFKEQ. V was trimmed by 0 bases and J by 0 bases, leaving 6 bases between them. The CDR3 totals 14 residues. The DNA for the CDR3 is TGTGCCAGCAGCCAAGATCAGAGCTCCTACGAGCAGTACTTC. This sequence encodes CASSQDQSSYEQYF.

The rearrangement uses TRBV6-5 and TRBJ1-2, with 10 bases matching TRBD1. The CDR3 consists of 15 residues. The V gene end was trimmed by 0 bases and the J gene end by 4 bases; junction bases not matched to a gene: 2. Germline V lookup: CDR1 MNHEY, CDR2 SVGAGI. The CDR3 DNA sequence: TGTGCCAGCAGTTACTCGGGACAGGGGAGCTATGGCTACACCTTC. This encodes CASSYSGQGSYGYTF.

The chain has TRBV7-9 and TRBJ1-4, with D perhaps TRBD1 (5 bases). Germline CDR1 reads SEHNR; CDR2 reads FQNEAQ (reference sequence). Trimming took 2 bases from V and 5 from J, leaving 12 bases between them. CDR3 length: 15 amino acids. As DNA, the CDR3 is TGTGCCAGCAGCTTAATGGGACGGCCCAATGAAAAACTGTTTTTT. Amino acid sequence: CASSLMGRPNEKLFF.

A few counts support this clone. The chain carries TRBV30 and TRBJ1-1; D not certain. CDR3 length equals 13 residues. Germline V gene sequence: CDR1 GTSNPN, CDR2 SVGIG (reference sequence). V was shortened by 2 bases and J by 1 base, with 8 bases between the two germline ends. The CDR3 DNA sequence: TGTGCCTGGAGTCTAGCGGGGAACACTGAAGCTTTCTTT. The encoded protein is CAWSLAGNTEAFF.

CDR3 in amino acids: CASSLSLAGWNEQFF. The CDR3 DNA is TGTGCCAGCAGCTTGAGTCTAGCGGGATGGAATGAGCAGTTCTTC. The rearrangement links TRBV5-5 to TRBJ2-1; 9 bases are a match to TRBD2. J gave up 7 bases and V 1 base, and 6 bases lay outside the gene matches. The germline V gene encodes CDR1 SGHKS and CDR2 YYEKEE (reference sequence). This CDR3 is built from 15 residues.

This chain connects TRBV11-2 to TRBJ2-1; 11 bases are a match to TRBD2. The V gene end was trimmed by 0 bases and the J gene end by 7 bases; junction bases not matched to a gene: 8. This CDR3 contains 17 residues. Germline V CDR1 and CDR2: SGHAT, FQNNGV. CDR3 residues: CASSLDILAGVTNEQFF. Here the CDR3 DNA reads TGTGCCAGCAGCTTAGACATACTAGCGGGGGTAACTAATGAGCAGTTCTTC.

The CDR3 here is CASKLVYEQYF. The CDR3 DNA follows: TGTGCCAGCAAGCTGGTTTACGAGCAGTACTTC. V and J are TRBV6-1 and TRBJ2-7; no firm D call. The CDR3 spans 11 residues. The V end lost 7 bases, the J end lost 4 bases, and 8 bases lay between the germline ends. The V gene's germline CDR1 is MNHNS and CDR2 SASEGT.

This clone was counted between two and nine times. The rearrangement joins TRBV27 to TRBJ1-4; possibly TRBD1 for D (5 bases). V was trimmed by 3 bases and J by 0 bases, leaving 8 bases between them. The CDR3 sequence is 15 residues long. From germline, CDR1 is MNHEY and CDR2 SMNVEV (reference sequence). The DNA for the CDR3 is TGTGCCAGCAGTTTCGCGGGGGCAACTAATGAAAAACTGTTTTTT. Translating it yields CASSFAGATNEKLFF.

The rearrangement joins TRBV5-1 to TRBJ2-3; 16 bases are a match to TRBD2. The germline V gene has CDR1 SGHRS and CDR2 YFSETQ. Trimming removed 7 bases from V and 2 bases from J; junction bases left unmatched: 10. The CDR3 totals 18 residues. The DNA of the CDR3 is TGCGCCAGCGCCCAGGGACTAGCGGGAGGGAAATACACAGATACGCAGTATTTT. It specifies CASAQGLAGGKYTDTQYF.

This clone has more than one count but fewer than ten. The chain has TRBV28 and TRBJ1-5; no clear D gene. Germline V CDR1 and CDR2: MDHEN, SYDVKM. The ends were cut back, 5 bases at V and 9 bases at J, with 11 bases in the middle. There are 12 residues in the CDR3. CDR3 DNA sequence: TGTGCCAGCAGTCCTCTCCGCCTGCCCCAGCATTTT. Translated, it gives CASSPLRLPQHF.

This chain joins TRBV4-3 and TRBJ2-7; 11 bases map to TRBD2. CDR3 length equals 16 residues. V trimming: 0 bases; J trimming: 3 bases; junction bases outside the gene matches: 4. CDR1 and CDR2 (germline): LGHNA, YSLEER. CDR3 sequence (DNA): TGCGCCAGCAGCCAAGATCTGGGACTAGCGGACTACGAGCAGTACTTC. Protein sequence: CASSQDLGLADYEQYF.

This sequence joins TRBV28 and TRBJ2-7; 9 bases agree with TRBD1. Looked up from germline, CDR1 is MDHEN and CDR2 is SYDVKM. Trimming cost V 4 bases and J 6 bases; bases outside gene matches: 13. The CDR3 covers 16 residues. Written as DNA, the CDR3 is TGTGCCAGCAGTTCTCTCCGGGACAGGGCCGGGTCCGAGCAGTACTTC. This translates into CASSSLRDRAGSEQYF.

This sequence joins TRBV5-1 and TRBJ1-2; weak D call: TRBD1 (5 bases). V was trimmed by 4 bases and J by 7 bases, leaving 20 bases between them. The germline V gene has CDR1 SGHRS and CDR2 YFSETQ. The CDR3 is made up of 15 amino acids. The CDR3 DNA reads TGCGCCAGCAGCCCTCGCGAGGGTCAGGGACGTGGCTACACCTTC. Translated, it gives CASSPREGQGRGYTF.